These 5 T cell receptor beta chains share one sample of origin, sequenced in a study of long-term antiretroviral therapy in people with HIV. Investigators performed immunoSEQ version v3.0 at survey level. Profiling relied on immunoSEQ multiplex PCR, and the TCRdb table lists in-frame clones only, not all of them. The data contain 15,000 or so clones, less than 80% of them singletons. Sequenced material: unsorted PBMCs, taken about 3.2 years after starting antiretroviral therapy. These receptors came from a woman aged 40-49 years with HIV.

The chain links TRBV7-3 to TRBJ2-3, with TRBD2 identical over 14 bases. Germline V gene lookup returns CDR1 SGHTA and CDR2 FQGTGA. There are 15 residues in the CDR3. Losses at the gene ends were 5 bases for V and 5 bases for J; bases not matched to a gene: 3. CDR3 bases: TGTGCCAGCAGCCTGGGGACTAGCGGGAGAGATACGCAGTATTTT. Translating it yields CASSLGTSGRDTQYF.

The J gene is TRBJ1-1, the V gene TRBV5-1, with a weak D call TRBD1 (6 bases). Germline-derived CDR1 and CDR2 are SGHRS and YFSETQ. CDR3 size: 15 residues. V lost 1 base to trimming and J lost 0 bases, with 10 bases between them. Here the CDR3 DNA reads TGCGCCAGCAGCTTGTATCAGGGGTTGAACACTGAAGCTTTCTTT. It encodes CASSLYQGLNTEAFF.

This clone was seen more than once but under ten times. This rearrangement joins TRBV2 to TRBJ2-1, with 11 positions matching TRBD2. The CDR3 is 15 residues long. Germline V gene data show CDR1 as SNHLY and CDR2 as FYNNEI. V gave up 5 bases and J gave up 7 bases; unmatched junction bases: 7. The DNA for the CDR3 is TGTGCCAGCAGTTCCGCCGGGACTAGCGGTAATGAGCAGTTCTTC. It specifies CASSSAGTSGNEQFF.

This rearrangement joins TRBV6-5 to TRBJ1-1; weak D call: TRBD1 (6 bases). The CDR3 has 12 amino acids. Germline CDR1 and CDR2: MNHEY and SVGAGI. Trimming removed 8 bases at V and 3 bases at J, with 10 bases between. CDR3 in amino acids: CASGGPYTEAFF. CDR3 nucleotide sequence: TGTGCCAGCGGGGGCCCCTACACTGAAGCTTTCTTT.

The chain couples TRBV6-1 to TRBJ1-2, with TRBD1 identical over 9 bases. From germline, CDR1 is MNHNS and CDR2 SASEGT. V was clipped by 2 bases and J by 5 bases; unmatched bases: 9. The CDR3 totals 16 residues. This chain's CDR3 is CASSEMFSGQGYGYTF. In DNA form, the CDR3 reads TGTGCCAGCAGTGAAATGTTTTCGGGACAGGGTTATGGCTACACCTTC.